This T cell receptor (beta chain) came from a study of somatic mutations in cytotoxic T cells in rheumatoid arthritis. Looking at the study overall: Collection of patient blood (over 29 ml EDTA) took place right after diagnosis, before any treatment.

Magnetic beads with positive selection isolated CD4+ and CD8+ fractions, whose purity was verified by flow cytometry. Notes on this clone: Its specificity is not known.

The assay was immunoSEQ multiplex PCR, and TCRdb's table has in-frame clones only and misses some. The sample carries roughly 16,000 clones, 60% to 85% recorded once. General observations from the study: In rheumatoid arthritis patients, the slight underrepresentation of TRBV07 was not adjusted for multiple comparisons. CD8+ clonality rose with age in rheumatoid arthritis patients, not healthy controls.

This CDR3 is built from 15 residues. Looked up from germline, CDR1 is SGDLS and CDR2 is YYNGEE. The ends were cut back, 3 bases at V and 4 bases at J, with 11 bases in the middle. The receptor was isolated from an adult with rheumatoid arthritis. Specimen: CD8+ T cells sorted from blood. The V gene is TRBV9, the J gene TRBJ2-6; D tentatively fits TRBD1 or TRBD2 (6 bases each). The CDR3, as DNA: TGTGCCAGCAGCGAGGGGGGAGGAGGGGCCAACGTCCTGACTTTC. Its translation: CASSEGGGGANVLTF.